This TCR beta chain comes out of a study of cytomegalovirus exposure and HLA in healthy donors (TCRdb year 2017). In the study overall: The roughly 670 repertoires of the first cohort and the roughly 120 validation repertoires were produced on the same platform, according to a later analysis. The study combined high-throughput TCR immunosequencing, statistical association of individual TCRs with disease status, and machine learning to predict cytomegalovirus infection status. The study was designed to test whether signatures of past pathogen exposure could be identified by cataloging public T cell receptors. Along with the roughly 700-subject first cohort, a separate validation cohort of about 110 different subjects was used. Findings and caveats that apply to the study as a whole: While some public TCRs were present in many individuals, most TCR sequences turned up only very rarely across donors. The authors suggested that the approach could potentially be generalized to other disease states and immunological phenotypes. A later analysis had no HLA typing for the validation cohort, so co-occurrence there was scored across all 110 or so repertoires. In a later analysis, TCRs clustered in the first cohort were found to also tend to co-occur in the 120 or so validation repertoires, with over 90% of cluster scores above 0. A total of 150 to 200 TCR beta chains were listed by the study as associated with cytomegalovirus. In both the original and validation cohorts, the classifier was reported to diagnose cytomegalovirus status with high specificity and sensitivity. A few of the identified cytomegalovirus-associated TCR beta chains were confirmed in vitro to be specific for cytomegalovirus antigens.

Trimming accounts for 1 base at V and 2 bases at J, while the number of junction bases matched to no gene is 4. As encoded in the germline V gene (reference sequence), CDR1 is GTSNPN while CDR2 is SVGIG. The CDR3 starts with the cysteine, ends with the phenylalanine, and has 17 residues. Only CDR3 DNA remains: 51 bases, in frame from the first base. This clone was recorded only once. Its antigen target is currently unknown. There are no base qualities to consult, and no much larger clone falls within one base. The donors were included in the validation cohort of over a hundred subjects, a group kept apart from the roughly 670-subject first cohort. Libraries were made using the immunoSEQ multiplex PCR assay. In the original analysis: A statistical classification framework was built to diagnose cytomegalovirus status from the catalog of TCR beta chain sequences. In its TCRdb copy, this immuneACCESS table keeps in-frame sequences only and misses some clones. Where compared with another copy, unresolved V genes explain less than half of these, and the others have no known cause. Clone size and V and J calls were adopted from that table, with D and trimming inferred from the DNA. The sample table shows approximately 160,000 clones, and 86% are seen once. Clones ranked in the top ten supply around 5% of the sample.

The chain was built from TRBV30 and TRBJ2-6, with 11 bases matching TRBD1. This TCR derives from a young woman in good health and CMV-seronegative. Input material: PBMCs. The nucleotide sequence is given as TGTGCCTGGAGTGCCGGGACAGGGGGTCCTGGGGCCAACGTCCTGACTTTC. It translates to CAWSAGTGGPGANVLTF.